This T cell receptor (beta chain) is drawn from a study of monozygotic twins with inflammatory bowel disease. With the 5' RACE reads reprocessed, TCRdb shows one record per CDR3 protein and no DNA. Here the sample table reports fewer than 550,000 distinct CDR3 sequences. CDR1 and CDR2 (germline): SQVTM, ANQGSEA. There are 13 residues in the CDR3. This chain joins TRBV29-1 and TRBJ2-4. This clonotype was sampled from a human donor with ulcerative colitis or Crohn's disease, or a healthy co-twin of an affected twin (not recorded which). Sequencing was carried out using blood. This chain's CDR3 is CSVATDGGNIQYF.